The source of this T cell receptor (beta chain) is a study of T-cell memory formation after mild COVID-19. Study-level information: Clusters of TCRs were largely donor specific. Study conclusions and caveats: Clonal second-wave expansions that peaked on day 37 had unconfirmed SARS-CoV-2 specificity. Clones that got smaller from day 15 to 85 had even CD4/CD8, while clones growing later tipped toward CD4+.

The 5'RACE method, run with constant-segment primers, produced TCR alpha and TCR beta cDNA libraries (carrying sample barcodes and UMIs). TCRdb re-analysed the 5' RACE reads in MiXCR, keeping a single row per CDR3 protein. The table records roughly 350,000 distinct CDR3 sequences, 20% to 25% of them present only once. The V gene's germline CDR1 is SEHNR and CDR2 FQNEAQ (reference sequence). The CDR3 has 12 residues. The V gene lost 5 bases and the J gene lost 2 bases, with 7 bases spanning the gap. This clonotype was observed a handful of times. Its antigen is as yet unknown. Specimen: PBMCs or a T cell subset sorted from them (not recorded which). The J gene is TRBJ2-7, the V gene TRBV7-9; no firm D call. The source is an adult woman who had mild COVID-19 (a few samples of this study predate the infection). Cell type and time point are not known. The CDR3 DNA sequence: TGTGCCAGCAGCCCCGAGCCCTACGAGCAGTACTTC. It is translated as CASSPEPYEQYF.